This TCR beta chain was obtained from a study of T cell responses to AZD1222 COVID-19 vaccine. V was pared by 2 bases and J by 6 bases, with 4 bases between. There are 11 residues in the CDR3. In germline, CDR1 is SQVTM, CDR2 ANQGSEA. Method: immunoSEQ multiplex PCR; TCRdb's copy keeps in-frame clones and lacks some. In the table there are fewer than 150,000 clones, 86% of which are singletons. The chain is built from TRBV29-1 and TRBJ1-4; no clear D gene. Sequencing was performed on peripheral blood, taken on day 0 of AZD1222 vaccination. This sequence was found in an adult in good health. CDR3 loop: CSVEQYEKLFF. The CDR3 DNA reads TGCAGCGTTGAACAGTATGAAAAACTGTTTTTT.